Presented here are 14 T cell receptor beta chains from one specimen sequenced in a study of identical twins. TCRdb redid the calling of the 5' RACE reads with MiXCR, one entry per CDR3 protein. The sample includes about 690,000 distinct CDR3 sequences, about 20% seen only once; the top ten take about 4.3%. These data were likewise used in another study, on T cells expressing NK-cell markers.

Sequenced sample: PBMCs. The receptors originated from a woman under 30 in good health.

The rearrangement joins TRBV20-1 to TRBJ2-5; the D is unclear. This CDR3 region has 12 residues. CDR1 and CDR2 from the germline V gene are DFQATT and SNEGSKA (reference sequence). V lost 4 bases and J lost 2, with 8 bases in between. This CDR3 reads CSATLVQETQYF. DNA for the CDR3: TGCAGTGCTACCCTGGTACAAGAGACCCAGTACTTC.

In this sample, this clonotype turned up a few times. The chain carries TRBV14 and TRBJ2-7, with D hard to call. CDR1 and CDR2 (germline): SGHDN, FVKESK. The CDR3 spans 14 residues. V lost 0 bases and J 6 bases, leaving 12 bases between the germline ends. CDR3 sequence (DNA): TGTGCCAGCAGCCAAGATCCGGGTTCGGTCGAGCAGTACTTC. Translated, it gives CASSQDPGSVEQYF.

This clonotype has a handful of counts. This sequence joins TRBV20-1 and TRBJ2-3; 12 bases agree with TRBD2. Trimming removed 5 bases from V and 5 bases from J; junction bases left unmatched: 8. CDR3 length: 15 amino acids. Germline CDR1 and CDR2: DFQATT and SNEGSKA (reference sequence). CDR3 DNA: TGCAGTGCTCCGCCGGGACTAGCGGGTCAAGATACGCAGTATTTT. Residues: CSAPPGLAGQDTQYF.

The V and J genes are TRBV29-1 and TRBJ2-7, with 7 nucleotides matching TRBD1. J lost 0 bases, V lost 7 bases, and 6 bases had no gene match. Germline CDR1 is SQVTM and CDR2 is ANQGSEA. The CDR3 runs to 13 residues. The CDR3 loop reads CSAGTAGSYEQYF. CDR3 DNA: TGCAGCGCCGGGACAGCCGGCTCCTACGAGCAGTACTTC.

This clonotype appeared a few times. The chain combines TRBV7-9 with TRBJ2-4, with unresolved D. The CDR3 consists of 12 residues. Germline V gene sequence: CDR1 SEHNR, CDR2 FQNEAQ (reference sequence). The V gene lost 7 bases and the J gene lost 2 bases, with 6 bases spanning the gap. This chain's CDR3 is CASKGTKNIQYF. CDR3 coding DNA: TGTGCCAGCAAAGGGACCAAAAACATTCAGTACTTC.

The table lists this clonotype with a few counts. The rearrangement uses TRBV24-1 and TRBJ2-1; a weak D match, TRBD2 (5 bases). The CDR3 totals 13 residues. The V end was cut by 6 bases, the J end by 7 bases, with 12 bases between. Per the germline V gene, CDR1 is KGHDR and CDR2 is SFDVKD. The CDR3 reads CATSPYGVNEQFF. CDR3 sequence (DNA): TGTGCCACCAGTCCCTACGGGGTTAATGAGCAGTTCTTC.

This clonotype was observed many times. The chain links TRBV6-5 to TRBJ2-4, with D possibly matching TRBD2 (5 bases). Germline V gives CDR1 MNHEY, CDR2 SVGAGI. The V gene lost 5 bases and the J gene lost 0 bases, with 14 bases spanning the gap. CDR3 length: 16 residues. The CDR3 sequence is CASSLPGILAKNIQYF. The CDR3 DNA reads TGTGCCAGCAGTCTACCGGGAATCCTAGCCAAAAACATTCAGTACTTC.

In its sample, this clonotype was seen many times. The J gene is TRBJ2-7, the V gene TRBV5-1; no firm D call. There are 14 residues in the CDR3. The germline gives CDR1 SGHRS, CDR2 YFSETQ. The V and J ends lost 0 bases and 3 bases respectively, with 10 bases between them. The CDR3 sequence is CASSLGDPSYEQYF. DNA of the CDR3: TGCGCCAGCAGCTTGGGAGACCCAAGCTACGAGCAGTACTTC.

This chain uses TRBV7-9 with TRBJ2-5, with 7 bases lining up with TRBD2. CDR3 size: 14 residues. Germline V CDR1 and CDR2: SEHNR, FQNEAQ (reference sequence). After removal of 3 bases from V and 4 bases from J, the junction contained 5 bases not matched to a gene. In DNA form, the CDR3 reads TGTGCCAGCAGCTTTTCGGGGGGACTAGAGACCCAGTACTTC. It encodes CASSFSGGLETQYF.

The count of this clonotype is one. The chain is built from TRBV20-1 and TRBJ2-5; 14 bases fit TRBD2. Per the germline V gene, CDR1 is DFQATT and CDR2 is SNEGSKA (reference sequence). The CDR3 is 17 amino acids. Losses at the gene ends were 6 bases for V and 2 bases for J; bases not matched to a gene: 11. The CDR3 DNA sequence: TGCAGTGCCATGATCCTCAGACTAGCGGGAGGGCAAGAGACCCAGTACTTC. Protein: CSAMILRLAGGQETQYF.

V usage is TRBV10-3 and J usage is TRBJ2-7; the match to TRBD2 covers 8 bases. There are 13 residues in the CDR3. J gave up 1 base and V 8 bases, and 4 bases lay outside the gene matches. Per the germline V gene, CDR1 is ENHRY and CDR2 is SYGVKD. The CDR3 reads CAISREDSYEQYF. In DNA form, the CDR3 reads TGTGCCATCTCGCGGGAGGATTCCTACGAGCAGTACTTC.

This clonotype was seen a few times. This chain links TRBV20-1 with TRBJ2-3; D unclear. V was pared by 3 bases and J by 4 bases, with 11 bases between. This CDR3 has 13 residues. CDR1 and CDR2 from the germline V gene are DFQATT and SNEGSKA (reference sequence). The CDR3 nucleotides read TGCAGTGCTAGTCCGGGTCGCTCAGATACGCAGTATTTT. Protein product: CSASPGRSDTQYF.

This clonotype was seen a few times. This chain uses TRBV27 with TRBJ2-1, with 7 bases fitting TRBD1. With V trimmed by 0 bases and J by 3 bases, 5 bases remained unmatched. Germline-derived CDR1 and CDR2 are MNHEY and SMNVEV (reference sequence). The length of the CDR3 is 16 residues. The CDR3 DNA reads as TGTGCCAGCAGTTTATCGTCAGGGGGTGGCTACAATGAGCAGTTCTTC. This gives the protein CASSLSSGGGYNEQFF.

This clonotype was seen a few times. The chain carries TRBV11-2 and TRBJ2-1; TRBD2 agrees at 9 bases. CDR1 is SGHAT and CDR2 is FQNNGV in the germline V gene. V shed 1 base, J shed 2 bases, and the junction held 6 bases outside the gene matches. CDR3 length: 17 residues. CDR3 DNA: TGTGCCAGCAGCTTAGGACTCGGACTAGCGCCCTACAATGAGCAGTTCTTC. Protein: CASSLGLGLAPYNEQFF.